These 8 T cell receptor beta chains were sequenced from one sample in a study of blood T cells in healthy people across ages. It was with a sample-barcoded 5' primer and a J-beta primer mix that a second PCR of roughly 7 to 12 cycles was run. TCRdb re-called the 5' RACE reads through MiXCR, storing one row per CDR3 protein. The sample comprises fewer than 650,000 distinct CDR3 sequences, about a quarter of which are singletons, and approximately 3.6% rests with the top ten. This same sample was also part of a study on T cells of mothers and their children.

The sample taken for sequencing was blood. These receptors were taken from a boy under 10 years old in good health.

The rearrangement links TRBV6-5 to TRBJ2-5; tentative D call: TRBD2 (6 bases). Trimming pared 1 base from V and 2 bases from J, leaving 8 bases between. Germline V gives CDR1 MNHEY, CDR2 SVGAGI. The CDR3 sequence is 14 residues long. The CDR3 sequence: CASSYLAGQETQYF. CDR3 sequence (DNA): TGTGCCAGCAGTTACTTGGCGGGGCAAGAGACCCAGTACTTC.

This chain links TRBV6-5 with TRBJ2-2; 8 bases agree with TRBD1. This CDR3 has 13 amino acids. Germline V CDR1 and CDR2: MNHEY, SVGAGI. V lost 2 bases, J lost 16 bases, and 9 bases stayed unmatched. CDR3 amino acids: CASSYGQGAIPFF. The CDR3 DNA reads as TGTGCCAGCAGTTACGGGCAGGGGGCGATCCCGTTTTTT.

V is TRBV5-1 and J is TRBJ2-5, with D perhaps TRBD1 (6 bases). CDR1 and CDR2 from the germline V gene are SGHRS and YFSETQ. The CDR3 has 14 amino acids. With 4 bases removed from V and 4 bases from J, the gap between germline ends came to 14 bases. This CDR3 reads CASSLTTGPETQYF. As DNA, the CDR3 is TGCGCCAGCAGCCTGACCACAGGGCCAGAGACCCAGTACTTC.

V and J are TRBV7-2 and TRBJ1-2; 9 positions agree with TRBD1. V was clipped by 2 bases and J by 7 bases; unmatched bases: 5. Germline V gives CDR1 SGHTA, CDR2 FQGNSA. The CDR3 covers 14 residues. This CDR3 is CASSLQGQGRGYTF. The DNA of the CDR3 is TGTGCCAGCAGCTTACAGGGACAGGGACGTGGCTACACCTTC.

The V gene is TRBV5-1, the J gene TRBJ1-2, with D maybe TRBD1 (6 bases). From germline, CDR1 is SGHRS and CDR2 YFSETQ. The V end lost 4 bases, the J end lost 0 bases, and 13 bases lay between the germline ends. The CDR3 sequence is 15 residues long. In nucleotides, the CDR3 is TGCGCCAGCAGCGCCGGACAGACGACTAACTATGGCTACACCTTC. Its protein product is CASSAGQTTNYGYTF.

This clonotype was seen more than once but under ten times. The rearrangement links TRBV27 to TRBJ2-7; TRBD1 aligns across 7 bases. In germline, CDR1 is MNHEY, CDR2 SMNVEV (reference sequence). V lost 8 bases to trimming and J lost 3 bases; unmatched junction nucleotides: 13. The CDR3 is 15 residues long. CDR3 sequence (DNA): TGTGCCAGCCGGTCACAGGGGACCCTCAACTACGAGCAGTACTTC. It yields the protein CASRSQGTLNYEQYF.

A few counts support this clonotype. The genes are TRBV3-1 and TRBJ2-3; 11 bases are shared with TRBD2. Unmatched junction bases numbered 7, after V lost 5 bases and J lost 6 bases. The CDR3 totals 15 residues. Germline V lookup: CDR1 LGHDT, CDR2 YNNKEL (reference sequence). The CDR3 here is CASSRPSGRKDTQYF. CDR3 DNA sequence: TGTGCCAGCAGCAGACCTAGCGGGAGGAAGGATACGCAGTATTTT.

The genes are TRBV29-1 and TRBJ2-1, with 8 bases identical to TRBD2. Germline CDR1 SQVTM, CDR2 ANQGSEA. V lost 3 bases and J lost 7; bases outside the gene matches: 5. The CDR3 is 13 residues long. The CDR3 here is CSVDGTRQNEQFF. CDR3 DNA: TGCAGCGTTGACGGGACTAGGCAAAATGAGCAGTTCTTC.